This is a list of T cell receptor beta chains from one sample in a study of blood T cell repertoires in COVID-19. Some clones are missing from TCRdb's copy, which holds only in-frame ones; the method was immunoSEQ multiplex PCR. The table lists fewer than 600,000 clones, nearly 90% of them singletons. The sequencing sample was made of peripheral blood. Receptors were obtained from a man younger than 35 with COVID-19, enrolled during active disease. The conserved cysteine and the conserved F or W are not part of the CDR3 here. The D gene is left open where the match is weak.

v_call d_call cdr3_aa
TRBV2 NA ASSGLGGYT
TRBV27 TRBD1 ASSFGTGVAEAF
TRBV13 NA ASSLRRGSSYEQY
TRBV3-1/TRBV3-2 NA ASSQESTSRVRTDTQY
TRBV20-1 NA SARVDTEAF
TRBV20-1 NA SAGVAYEQY
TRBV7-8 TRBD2 ASSLGLANEQY
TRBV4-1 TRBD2 ASSRSTSGTYNEQF
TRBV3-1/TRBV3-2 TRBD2 ASRAGAGSYEQY
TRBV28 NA ASTPPGGGPEAF
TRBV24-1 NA ATSDPRGNTGELF
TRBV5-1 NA ASSLASQTYEQY
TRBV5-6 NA ASSLGLRALSGNTIY
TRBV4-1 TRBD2 ASSQARTSFNEQF
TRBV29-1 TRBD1 SVTGSGDEQY
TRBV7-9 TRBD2 ASSLQLGGADTQY
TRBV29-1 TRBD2 SVVTGGSYNEQF